The 24 T cell receptor beta chains listed next were all sequenced from one sample in a study of graft-versus-host responses after intestinal transplantation. Their specific antigens are unknown. Repertoires were generated with immunoSEQ multiplex PCR, while TCRdb's copy carries only in-frame clones and drops some. The profile shows nearly 95,000 clones, roughly 91% of them singletons. Here the sequenced sample was unstimulated CD8+ T cells sorted from spleen or lymph node cells, taken before intestinal transplant. The source of these receptors is a human donor who received an intestinal transplant.

There are a few counts of this clone. The V gene is TRBV5-4, the J gene TRBJ1-1; a weak D match, TRBD1 (5 bases). Germline CDR1 SGHNT, CDR2 YYREEE (reference sequence). V was clipped by 0 bases and J by 4 bases, with 16 bases between them. CDR3 size: 16 residues. For the CDR3, the DNA is TGTGCCAGCAGCTTGGGACTGGGGGGAGCAGGCACTGAAGCTTTCTTT. It yields the protein CASSLGLGGAGTEAFF.

This chain connects TRBV25-1 to TRBJ1-2, with 8 bases identical to TRBD1. Per the germline V gene, CDR1 is MGHDK and CDR2 is SYGVNS. This CDR3 is 15 amino acids long. The J segment lost 8 bases and the V segment lost 4 bases, leaving 12 bases of the junction unmatched. The CDR3 DNA sequence: TGTGCCAGCAGTGGTCCAGGCAGGGGGCTATCAGGCTACACCTTC. Its translation is CASSGPGRGLSGYTF.

CDR3 sequence: CASSVIGRGSGSTDTQYF. CDR3 coding DNA: TGTGCCAGCAGCGTAATTGGCCGGGGTAGCGGGAGCACAGATACGCAGTATTTT. The chain employs TRBV9 and TRBJ2-3, with 7 bases that match TRBD2. Trimming removed 1 base from V and 0 bases from J; junction bases left unmatched: 11. This CDR3 is 18 amino acids long. Germline V gives CDR1 SGDLS, CDR2 YYNGEE.

The chain has TRBV27 and TRBJ1-5; weak D call: TRBD1 (6 bases). Trimming pared 8 bases from V and 5 bases from J, leaving 19 bases between. This CDR3 region has 15 residues. Germline V gene data show CDR1 as MNHEY and CDR2 as SMNVEV (reference sequence). The CDR3 loop reads CASPPIPGADQPQHF. CDR3 DNA: TGTGCCAGCCCTCCGATACCAGGGGCGGATCAGCCCCAGCATTTT.

V usage is TRBV7-8 and J usage is TRBJ2-2; D ambiguous. Germline loops: CDR1 SGHVS, CDR2 FQNEAQ. V lost 3 bases and J lost 0, with 14 bases in between. This CDR3 spans 17 amino acids. The CDR3 here is CASSFGPHLANTGELFF. In DNA, the CDR3 is TGTGCCAGCAGCTTTGGTCCCCACTTAGCGAACACCGGGGAGCTGTTTTTT.

The chain links TRBV27 to TRBJ1-5, with D possibly being TRBD1 (5 bases). There are 16 residues in the CDR3. Germline V CDR1 and CDR2: MNHEY, SMNVEV (reference sequence). Trimming shortened V by 8 bases and J by 0 bases, and 17 bases separated the two germline ends. CDR3 sequence reads: CASSQGGYDSNQPQHF. The CDR3 DNA reads TGTGCCAGCTCGCAGGGAGGATATGATAGCAATCAGCCCCAGCATTTT.

This chain connects TRBV11-2 to TRBJ1-2; D remains unclear. CDR1 is SGHAT and CDR2 is FQNNGV in the germline V gene. The CDR3 consists of 14 residues. V was pared by 6 bases and J by 0 bases, with 11 bases between. The CDR3 here is CASREGEPNYGYTF. CDR3 DNA sequence: TGTGCCAGCAGGGAGGGAGAGCCTAACTATGGCTACACCTTC. Combining the CDR3 with reference TRBV11-2 and TRBJ1-2 gives the whole variable domain EAGVAQSPRYKIIEKRQSVAFWCNPISGHATLYWYQQILGQGPKLLIQFQNNGVVDDSQLPKDRFSAERLKGVDSTLKIQPAKLEDSAVYLCASREGEPNYGYTFGSGTRLTVV.

This clone was picked up a small number of times. The V gene is TRBV4-1, the J gene TRBJ2-6, with no clear D. V was trimmed by 3 bases and J by 0 bases, leaving 12 bases between them. The germline CDR1 and CDR2 sequences are MGHRA and YSYEKL. The CDR3 is 17 amino acids. The CDR3, as DNA: TGCGCCAGCAGCCACCCCGGCGGTGGCTCTGGGGCCAACGTCCTGACTTTC. Translating it yields CASSHPGGGSGANVLTF.

The chain recombines TRBV19 with TRBJ2-2; a possible D gene is TRBD2 (5 bases). Germline CDR1 LNHDA, CDR2 SQIVND (reference sequence). V dropped 1 base and J dropped 7 bases, with 10 bases sitting between them. This CDR3 has 14 residues. CDR3 in DNA: TGTGCCAGTAGTATAGGACTACAAGGCGGGGAGCTGTTTTTT. It yields the protein CASSIGLQGGELFF.

The J gene is TRBJ2-3, the V gene TRBV7-8, with a weak D call TRBD1 (5 bases). This CDR3 spans 18 amino acids. The germline CDR1 and CDR2 sequences are SGHVS and FQNEAQ. V gave up 1 base and J gave up 2 bases, with 19 bases separating them. The CDR3 nucleotides are TGTGCCAGCAGCTTAGGGTCGTGGGGCCAGAGCGTCACAGATACGCAGTATTTT. Translated: CASSLGSWGQSVTDTQYF.

The chain employs TRBV7-9 and TRBJ1-4; 9 positions match TRBD1. In germline, CDR1 is SEHNR, CDR2 FQNEAQ (reference sequence). The ends lost 4 bases at V and 8 bases at J; junction bases unmatched: 5. This CDR3 region has 14 residues. The CDR3 bases are TGTGCCAGCAGCTACCGGGACAGGGACGAAAAACTGTTTTTT. The encoded protein is CASSYRDRDEKLFF.

This clone was seen a single time. V gene TRBV29-1 combines with J gene TRBJ2-2, with a weak D call TRBD1 (5 bases). CDR1 and CDR2 (germline): SQVTM, ANQGSEA. The CDR3 has 13 amino acids. Deletions cut 3 bases from V and 3 bases from J, with 8 bases between. CDR3 amino acids: CSVDREDTGELFF. Here the CDR3 DNA reads TGCAGCGTTGACAGGGAAGACACCGGGGAGCTGTTTTTT.

The J gene is TRBJ2-2, the V gene TRBV10-3, with 7 nucleotides matching TRBD2. In germline, CDR1 is ENHRY, CDR2 SYGVKD. Losses at the gene ends were 11 bases for V and 8 bases for J; bases not matched to a gene: 8. The CDR3 length is 12 residues. DNA for the CDR3: TGTGCCTCAGCGGGGCTGTCGGGGGAGCTGTTTTTT. It is translated as CASAGLSGELFF.

The rearrangement links TRBV7-9 to TRBJ2-2; D may be TRBD2 (6 bases). CDR3 length: 15 amino acids. Germline V CDR1 and CDR2: SEHNR, FQNEAQ (reference sequence). V lost 5 bases and J lost 4, with 14 bases in between. The CDR3 loop is CASSPTGVVTGELFF. In DNA form, the CDR3 reads TGTGCCAGCAGCCCGACGGGGGTGGTCACCGGGGAGCTGTTTTTT. Full variable domain (missing parts from reference TRBV7-9 and TRBJ2-2): DTGVSQNPRHKITKRGQNVTFRCDPISEHNRLYWYRQTLGQGPEFLTYFQNEAQLEKSRLLSDRFSAERPKGSFSTLEIQRTEQGDSAMYLCASSPTGVVTGELFFGEGSRLTVL.

Of note for this clone: This sample includes further DNA sequences coding for the same CDR3. The genes are TRBV19 and TRBJ2-1; 15 bases align to TRBD2. CDR3 length: 15 residues. CDR1 is LNHDA, CDR2 SQIVND, per germline (reference sequence). The V and J ends lost 3 bases and 7 bases, in that order; junction bases with no gene match: 1. In DNA, the CDR3 is TGTGCCAGTAGTATTGGACTAGCGGGGGGGAATGAGCAGTTCTTC. This encodes CASSIGLAGGNEQFF.

In DNA, the CDR3 is TGTGCCAGCTCACCACCGGGACAGGGAAGACAGCCCCAGCATTTT. This sequence encodes CASSPPGQGRQPQHF. This chain links TRBV18 with TRBJ1-5, with 9 bases aligning to TRBD1. Germline V gene data show CDR1 as KGHSH and CDR2 as LQKENI. Unmatched junction bases numbered 4, after V lost 0 bases and J lost 7 bases. The CDR3 consists of 15 residues.

This chain connects TRBV11-2 to TRBJ2-5; the D gene is possibly TRBD2 (5 bases). V shed 5 bases and J shed 2 bases, with 18 bases lying between them. CDR1 is SGHAT and CDR2 is FQNNGV in the germline V gene. The CDR3 has 16 residues. The CDR3 DNA is TGTGCCAGCAGCACTCTCCCTGACGGGGAACAAGAGACCCAGTACTTC. Translating it yields CASSTLPDGEQETQYF.

CDR3 in amino acids: CASSLESYRTTNYGYTF. The CDR3 DNA is TGTGCCAGCAGCTTAGAGTCCTACAGGACCACTAACTATGGCTACACCTTC. This chain joins TRBV7-2 and TRBJ1-2; D may be TRBD1 (5 bases). CDR3 length equals 17 residues. In germline, CDR1 is SGHTA, CDR2 FQGNSA. Trimming removed 1 base at V and 0 bases at J, with 15 bases between.

The rearrangement joins TRBV7-9 to TRBJ1-1, with 7 bases identical to TRBD1. This CDR3 is built from 13 residues. Germline CDR1 is SEHNR and CDR2 is FQNEAQ (reference sequence). V was clipped by 5 bases and J by 1 base; unmatched bases: 1. The CDR3 nucleotides read TGTGCCAGCAGCCGGGACAGGAACACTGAAGCTTTCTTT. Translated: CASSRDRNTEAFF. Full variable domain (remainder filled in from reference TRBV7-9 and TRBJ1-1): DTGVSQNPRHKITKRGQNVTFRCDPISEHNRLYWYRQTLGQGPEFLTYFQNEAQLEKSRLLSDRFSAERPKGSFSTLEIQRTEQGDSAMYLCASSRDRNTEAFFGQGTRLTVV.

The rearrangement uses TRBV7-9 and TRBJ2-3; 8 bases line up with TRBD1. After removal of 7 bases from V and 4 bases from J, the junction contained 10 bases not matched to a gene. Germline CDR1 is SEHNR and CDR2 is FQNEAQ (reference sequence). The CDR3 is made up of 15 amino acids. The CDR3 DNA sequence: TGTGCCAGCATCGCGTCGTCAGGGGGCCCAGATACGCAGTATTTT. It is translated as CASIASSGGPDTQYF.

The rearrangement joins TRBV27 to TRBJ2-2, with TRBD1 as a possible D gene (6 bases). Trimming left V 7 bases short and J 6 bases short, with 21 bases between. The CDR3 covers 16 residues. Per the germline V gene, CDR1 is MNHEY and CDR2 is SMNVEV (reference sequence). In DNA, the CDR3 is TGTGCCAGCACCACATACGACGGCGAGGGGGCCGGGGAGCTGTTTTTT. Its protein is CASTTYDGEGAGELFF.

The V and J genes are TRBV6-5 and TRBJ1-2; D might be TRBD1 (6 bases). Per germline, CDR1 MNHEY and CDR2 SVGAGI. This CDR3 has 12 amino acids. Trimming removed 7 bases at V and 8 bases at J, with 14 bases between. The CDR3 here is CASTTGSGGYTF. CDR3 nucleotides: TGTGCCAGCACCACAGGGTCGGGCGGCTACACCTTC.

The chain combines TRBV9 with TRBJ2-3; weak D call: TRBD2 (5 bases). The CDR3 runs 15 residues. Per germline, CDR1 SGDLS and CDR2 YYNGEE. Trimming pared 6 bases from V and 3 bases from J, leaving 17 bases between. The CDR3 DNA sequence: TGTGCCAGCACCAATCGGGGAAGAGGGACAGATACGCAGTATTTT. This encodes CASTNRGRGTDTQYF.

Written as DNA, the CDR3 is TGTGCCAGCAGCCCTGGGACAGGGGGCCTCAATGAGCAGTTCTTC. The encoded protein is CASSPGTGGLNEQFF. J is TRBJ2-1 and V is TRBV7-2; 12 bases line up with TRBD1. CDR3 length equals 15 residues. V lost 5 bases, J lost 6 bases, and 5 bases stayed unmatched. Germline loops: CDR1 SGHTA, CDR2 FQGNSA.